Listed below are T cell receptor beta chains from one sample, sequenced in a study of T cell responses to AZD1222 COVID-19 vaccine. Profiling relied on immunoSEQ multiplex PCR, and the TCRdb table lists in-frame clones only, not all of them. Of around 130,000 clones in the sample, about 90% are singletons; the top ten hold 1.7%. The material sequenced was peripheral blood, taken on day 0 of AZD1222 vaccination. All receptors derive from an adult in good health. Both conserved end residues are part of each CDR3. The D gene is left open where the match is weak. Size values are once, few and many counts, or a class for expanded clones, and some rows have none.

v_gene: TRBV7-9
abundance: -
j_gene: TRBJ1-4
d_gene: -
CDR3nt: TGTGCCAGCAGCTTATCGTACTCAACTAATGAAAAACTGTTTTTT
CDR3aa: CASSLSYSTNEKLFF

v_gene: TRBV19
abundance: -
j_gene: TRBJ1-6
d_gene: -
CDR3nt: TGTGCCACCAACCCCCAGGGCGGGTCCGATTCACCCCTCCACTTT
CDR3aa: CATNPQGGSDSPLHF

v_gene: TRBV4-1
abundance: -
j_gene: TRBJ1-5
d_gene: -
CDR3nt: TGCGCCAGCAGCCAAGATAGGGCAGGGAACAATCAGCCCCAGCATTTT
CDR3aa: CASSQDRAGNNQPQHF

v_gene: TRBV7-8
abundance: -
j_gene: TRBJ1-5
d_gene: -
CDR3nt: TGTGCCAGCAGCTTAATGAGGAATCAGCCCCAGCATTTT
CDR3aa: CASSLMRNQPQHF

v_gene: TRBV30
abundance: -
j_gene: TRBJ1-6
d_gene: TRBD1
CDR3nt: TGTGCCTGGGGACTACAGGGGGCCGAAAATTCACCCCTCCACTTT
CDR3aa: CAWGLQGAENSPLHF

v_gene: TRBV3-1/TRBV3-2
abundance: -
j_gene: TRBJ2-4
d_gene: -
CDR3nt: TGTGCCAGCAGCCAAGTTGGTAGAGGCATTCAGTACTTC
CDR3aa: CASSQVGRGIQYF

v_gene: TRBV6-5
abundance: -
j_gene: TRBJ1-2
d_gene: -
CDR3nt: TGTGCCAGCAGTTATCAGGGGCGGGATGGCTACACCTTC
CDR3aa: CASSYQGRDGYTF

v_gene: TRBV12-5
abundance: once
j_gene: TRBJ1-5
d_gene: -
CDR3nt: TGTGCTAGTGGTTTGCGACCCAGGTGGGCTCCCGAAGTGAGCAATCAGCCCCAGCATTTT
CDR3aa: CASGLRPRWAPEVSNQPQHF

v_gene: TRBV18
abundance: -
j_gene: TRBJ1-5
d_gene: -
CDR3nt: TGTGCCAGCTCACCGGAGTGGGGGAATCAGCCCCAGCATTTT
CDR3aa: CASSPEWGNQPQHF

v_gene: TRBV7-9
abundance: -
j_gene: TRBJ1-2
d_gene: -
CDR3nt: TGTGCCAGCAGCCGTTGGACAGACGGCGATGATGGCTACACCTTC
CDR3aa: CASSRWTDGDDGYTF

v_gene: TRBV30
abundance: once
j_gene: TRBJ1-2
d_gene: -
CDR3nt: TGTGCGGCAACGGAGGGCTATGGCTACACCTTC
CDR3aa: CAATEGYGYTF

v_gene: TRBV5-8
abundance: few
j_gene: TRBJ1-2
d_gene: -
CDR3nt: TGTGCCAGCAGCTTGGGACGGCCCGATCGTGGCTACACCTTC
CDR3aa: CASSLGRPDRGYTF

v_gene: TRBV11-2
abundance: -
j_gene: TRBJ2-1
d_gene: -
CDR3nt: TGTGCCAGCAGCGCCGACGTAGGGGTTCGGAATGAGCAGTTCTTC
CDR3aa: CASSADVGVRNEQFF

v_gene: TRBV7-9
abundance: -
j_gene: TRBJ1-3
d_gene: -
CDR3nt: TGTGCCAGCAGCTTAGGGCAGTCGAGCTCTGGAAACACCATATATTTT
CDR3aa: CASSLGQSSSGNTIYF

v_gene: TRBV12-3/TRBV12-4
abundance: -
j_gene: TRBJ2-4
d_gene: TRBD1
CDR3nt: TGTGCCAGCACCCGGGACAGGGTCGGTATTCAGTACTTC
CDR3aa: CASTRDRVGIQYF

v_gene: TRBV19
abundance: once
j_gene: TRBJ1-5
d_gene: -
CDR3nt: TGTGCCAGTAGTAACCGGGCCGGCAATCAGCCCCAGCATTTT
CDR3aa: CASSNRAGNQPQHF

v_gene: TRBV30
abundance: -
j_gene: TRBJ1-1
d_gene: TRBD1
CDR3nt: TGTGCCTGGAGTCTGGGACAGGGGAACACTGAAGCTTTCTTT
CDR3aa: CAWSLGQGNTEAFF